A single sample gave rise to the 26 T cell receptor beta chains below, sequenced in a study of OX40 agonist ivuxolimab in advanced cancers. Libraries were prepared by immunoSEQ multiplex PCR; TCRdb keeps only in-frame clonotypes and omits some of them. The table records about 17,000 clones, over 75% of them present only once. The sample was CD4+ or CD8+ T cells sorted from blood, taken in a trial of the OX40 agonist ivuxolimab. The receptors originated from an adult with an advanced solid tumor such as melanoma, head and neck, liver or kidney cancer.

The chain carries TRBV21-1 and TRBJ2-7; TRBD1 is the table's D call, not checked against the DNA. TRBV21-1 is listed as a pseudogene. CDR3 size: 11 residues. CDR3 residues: CARGRTYEQYF. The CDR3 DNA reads TGTGCCAGGGGGCGGACATACGAGCAGTACTTC.

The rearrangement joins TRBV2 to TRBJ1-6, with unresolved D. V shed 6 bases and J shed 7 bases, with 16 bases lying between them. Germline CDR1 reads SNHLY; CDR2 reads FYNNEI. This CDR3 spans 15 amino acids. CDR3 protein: CASRNRDALNSPLHF. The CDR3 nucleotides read TGTGCCAGCAGGAACAGAGATGCTCTGAATTCACCCCTCCACTTT.

The CDR3, as DNA: TGTGCCAGCAGCTTAGGCGGGCAGGGGGCCTACGAGCAGTACTTC. This encodes CASSLGGQGAYEQYF. The chain has TRBV13 and TRBJ2-7; 7 nucleotides align to TRBD1. From germline, CDR1 is PRHDT and CDR2 FYEKMQ (reference sequence). V lost 0 bases, J lost 2 bases, and 4 bases stayed unmatched. The CDR3 sequence is 15 residues long.

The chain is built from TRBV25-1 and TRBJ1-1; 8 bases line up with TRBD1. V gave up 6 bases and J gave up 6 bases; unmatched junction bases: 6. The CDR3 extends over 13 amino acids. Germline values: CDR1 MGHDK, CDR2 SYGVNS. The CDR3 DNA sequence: TGTGCCAGCAGGAATACAGGGGGGGCTGAAGCTTTCTTT. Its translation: CASRNTGGAEAFF. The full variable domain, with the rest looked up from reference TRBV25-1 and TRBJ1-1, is EADIYQTPRYLVIGTGKKITLECSQTMGHDKMYWYQQDPGMELHLIHYSYGVNSTEKGDLSSESTVSRIRTEHFPLTLESARPSHTSQYLCASRNTGGAEAFFGQGTRLTVV.

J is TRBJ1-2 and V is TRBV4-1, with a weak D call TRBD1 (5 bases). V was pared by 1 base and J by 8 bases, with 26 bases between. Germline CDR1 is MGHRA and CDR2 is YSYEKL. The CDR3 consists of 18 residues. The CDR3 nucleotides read TGCGCCAGCAGCCAAGTCTATGGGGGACTGGGTACTGGTCCGGGCTACACCTTC. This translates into CASSQVYGGLGTGPGYTF.

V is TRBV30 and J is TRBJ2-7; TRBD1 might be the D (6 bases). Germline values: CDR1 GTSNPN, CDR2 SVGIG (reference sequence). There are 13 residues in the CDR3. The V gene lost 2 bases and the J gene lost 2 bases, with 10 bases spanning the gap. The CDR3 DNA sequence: TGTGCCTGGAGTCGGGACACGACCTACGAGCAGTACTTC. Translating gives CAWSRDTTYEQYF.

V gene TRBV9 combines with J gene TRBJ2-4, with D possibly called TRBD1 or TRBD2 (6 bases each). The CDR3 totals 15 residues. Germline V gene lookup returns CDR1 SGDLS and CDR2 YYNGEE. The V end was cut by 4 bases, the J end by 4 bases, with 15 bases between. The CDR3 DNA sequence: TGTGCCAGCAGCTCACTGGACAGCGGGAAAAACATTCAGTACTTC. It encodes CASSSLDSGKNIQYF.

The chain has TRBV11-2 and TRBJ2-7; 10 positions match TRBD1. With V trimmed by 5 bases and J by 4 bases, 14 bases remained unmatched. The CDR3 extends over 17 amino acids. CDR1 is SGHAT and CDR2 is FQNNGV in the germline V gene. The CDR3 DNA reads TGTGCCAGCAGCGCTTTTTACAGGGACAGGGGAAAATACGAGCAGTACTTC. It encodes CASSAFYRDRGKYEQYF.

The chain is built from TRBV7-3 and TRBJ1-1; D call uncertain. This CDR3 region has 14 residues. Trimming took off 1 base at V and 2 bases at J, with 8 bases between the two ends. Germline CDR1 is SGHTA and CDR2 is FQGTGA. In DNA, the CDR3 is TGTGCCAGCAGCTTAATAGGACCAAACACTGAAGCTTTCTTT. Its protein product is CASSLIGPNTEAFF.

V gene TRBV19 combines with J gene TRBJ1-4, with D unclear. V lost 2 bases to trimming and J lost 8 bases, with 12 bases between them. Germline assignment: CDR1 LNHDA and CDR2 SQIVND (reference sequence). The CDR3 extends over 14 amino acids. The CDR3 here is CASSIIIGREKLFF. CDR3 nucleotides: TGTGCCAGTAGTATAATTATTGGCCGAGAAAAACTGTTTTTT.

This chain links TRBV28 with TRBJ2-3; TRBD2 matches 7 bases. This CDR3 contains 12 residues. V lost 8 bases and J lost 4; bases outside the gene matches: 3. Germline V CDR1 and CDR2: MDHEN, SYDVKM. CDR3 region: CASGRVSDTQYF. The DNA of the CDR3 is TGTGCCAGCGGGAGGGTATCAGATACGCAGTATTTT.

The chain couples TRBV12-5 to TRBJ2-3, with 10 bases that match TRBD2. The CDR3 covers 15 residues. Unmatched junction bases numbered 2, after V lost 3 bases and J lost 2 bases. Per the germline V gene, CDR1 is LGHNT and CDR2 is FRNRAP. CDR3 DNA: TGTGCTAGTGGTTTAAGCGGGGGGGCCACAGATACGCAGTATTTT. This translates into CASGLSGGATDTQYF.

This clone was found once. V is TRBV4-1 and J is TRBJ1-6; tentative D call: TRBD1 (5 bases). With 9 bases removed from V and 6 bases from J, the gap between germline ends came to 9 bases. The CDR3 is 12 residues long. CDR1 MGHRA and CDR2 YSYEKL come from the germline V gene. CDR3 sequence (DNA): TGCGCCAGTCGGGGGGGTAATTCACCCCTCCACTTT. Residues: CASRGGNSPLHF.

CDR3 in DNA: TGTGCCAGCAGCTTACAAGAGACCCAGTACTTC. It translates to CASSLQETQYF. The gene calls are TRBV7-9 and TRBJ2-5; D remains unclear. V lost 2 bases to trimming and J lost 2 bases, with 0 bases between them. The germline V gene has CDR1 SEHNR and CDR2 FQNEAQ (reference sequence). The CDR3 length is 11 residues. Drawing the rest from reference TRBV7-9 and TRBJ2-5, the complete variable domain is DTGVSQNPRHKITKRGQNVTFRCDPISEHNRLYWYRQTLGQGPEFLTYFQNEAQLEKSRLLSDRFSAERPKGSFSTLEIQRTEQGDSAMYLCASSLQETQYFGPGTRLLVL.

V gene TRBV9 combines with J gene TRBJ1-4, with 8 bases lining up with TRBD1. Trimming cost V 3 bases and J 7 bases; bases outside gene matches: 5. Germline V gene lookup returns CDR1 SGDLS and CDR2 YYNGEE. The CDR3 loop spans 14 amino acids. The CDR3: CASSATGGGEKLFF. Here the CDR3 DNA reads TGTGCCAGCAGCGCTACAGGGGGAGGTGAAAAACTGTTTTTT.

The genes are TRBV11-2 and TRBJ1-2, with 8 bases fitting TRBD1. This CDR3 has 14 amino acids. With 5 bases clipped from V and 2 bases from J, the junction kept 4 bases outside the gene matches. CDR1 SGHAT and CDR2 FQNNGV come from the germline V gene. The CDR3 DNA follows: TGTGCCAGCAGCCCCTCAGGGGGCAACTATGGCTACACCTTC. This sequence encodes CASSPSGGNYGYTF.

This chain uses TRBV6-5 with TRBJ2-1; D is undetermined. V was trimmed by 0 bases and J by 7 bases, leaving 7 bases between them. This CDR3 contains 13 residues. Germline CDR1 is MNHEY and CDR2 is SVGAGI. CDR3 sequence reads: CASSYSIMNEQFF. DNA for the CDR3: TGTGCCAGCAGTTACTCTATAATGAATGAGCAGTTCTTC.

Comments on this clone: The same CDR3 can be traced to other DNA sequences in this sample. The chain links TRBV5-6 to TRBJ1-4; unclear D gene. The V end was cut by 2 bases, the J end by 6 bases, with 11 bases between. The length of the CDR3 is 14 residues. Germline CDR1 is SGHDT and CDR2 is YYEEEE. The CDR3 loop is CASSFGVGDEKLFF. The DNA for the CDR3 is TGTGCCAGCAGCTTTGGAGTAGGAGATGAAAAACTGTTTTTT.

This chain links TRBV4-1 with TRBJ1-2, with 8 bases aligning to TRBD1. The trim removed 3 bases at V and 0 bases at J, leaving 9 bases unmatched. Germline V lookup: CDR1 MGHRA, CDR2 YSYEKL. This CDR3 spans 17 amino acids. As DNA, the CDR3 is TGCGCCAGCAGCCACCAGACAGGGGTCGTGACTAACTATGGCTACACCTTC. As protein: CASSHQTGVVTNYGYTF.

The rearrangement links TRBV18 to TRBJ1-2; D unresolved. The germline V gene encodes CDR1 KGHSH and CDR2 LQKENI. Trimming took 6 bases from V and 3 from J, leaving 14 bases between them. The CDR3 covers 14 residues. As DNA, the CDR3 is TGTGCCAGCTCTACCGGAGGTGGGCACTATGGCTACACCTTC. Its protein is CASSTGGGHYGYTF.

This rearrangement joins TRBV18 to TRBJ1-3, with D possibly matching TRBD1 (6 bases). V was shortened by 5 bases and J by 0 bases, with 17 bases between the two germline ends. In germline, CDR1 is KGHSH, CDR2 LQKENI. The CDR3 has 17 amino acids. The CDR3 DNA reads TGTGCCAGCTCATCGGACCGGGACACCAGCTCTGGAAACACCATATATTTT. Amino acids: CASSSDRDTSSGNTIYF.

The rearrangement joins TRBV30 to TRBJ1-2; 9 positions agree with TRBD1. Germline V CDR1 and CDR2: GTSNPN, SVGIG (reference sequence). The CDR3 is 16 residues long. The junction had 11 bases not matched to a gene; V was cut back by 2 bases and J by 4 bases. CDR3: CAWSPPTGGPFYGYTF. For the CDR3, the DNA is TGTGCCTGGAGTCCCCCGACAGGGGGTCCCTTCTATGGCTACACCTTC. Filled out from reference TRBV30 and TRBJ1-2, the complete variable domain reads SQTIHQWPATLVQPVGSPLSLECTVEGTSNPNLYWYRQAAGRGLQLLFYSVGIGQISSEVPQNLSASRPQDRQFILSSKKLLLSDSGFYLCAWSPPTGGPFYGYTFGSGTRLTVV.

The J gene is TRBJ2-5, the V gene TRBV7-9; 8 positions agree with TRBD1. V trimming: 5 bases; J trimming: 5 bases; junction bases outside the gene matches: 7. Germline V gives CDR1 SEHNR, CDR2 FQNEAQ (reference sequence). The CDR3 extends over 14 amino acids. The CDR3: CASSPGTGRETQYF. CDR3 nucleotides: TGTGCCAGCAGCCCGGGGACAGGCAGGGAGACCCAGTACTTC.

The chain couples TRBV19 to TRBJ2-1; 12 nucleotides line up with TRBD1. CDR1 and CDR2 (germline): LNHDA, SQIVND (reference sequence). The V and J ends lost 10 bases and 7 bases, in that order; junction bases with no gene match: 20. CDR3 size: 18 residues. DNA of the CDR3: TGTGCCACGGGACAGGGGGCGCTGATGGGGAGTTACGAAAATGAGCAGTTCTTC. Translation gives CATGQGALMGSYENEQFF. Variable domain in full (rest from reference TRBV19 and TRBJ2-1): DGGITQSPKYLFRKEGQNVTLSCEQNLNHDAMYWYRQDPGQGLRLIYYSQIVNDFQKGDIAEGYSVSREKKESFPLTVTSAQKNPTAFYLCATGQGALMGSYENEQFFGPGTRLTVL.

The CDR3 sequence: CASSNWQGAETYGYTF. The CDR3 DNA follows: TGTGCCAGCAGCAATTGGCAGGGGGCGGAAACCTATGGCTACACCTTC. The chain has TRBV7-9 and TRBJ1-2, with TRBD1 matching 8 bases. The CDR3 has 16 residues. Germline-derived CDR1 and CDR2 are SEHNR and FQNEAQ (reference sequence). The ends lost 5 bases at V and 4 bases at J; junction bases unmatched: 12.

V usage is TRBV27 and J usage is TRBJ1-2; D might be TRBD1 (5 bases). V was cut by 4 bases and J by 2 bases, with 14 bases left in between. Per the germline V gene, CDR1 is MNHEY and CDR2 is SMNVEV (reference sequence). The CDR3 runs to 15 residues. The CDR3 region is CASSSSGDGNYGYTF. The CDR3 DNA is TGTGCCAGCAGTTCATCGGGGGACGGGAACTATGGCTACACCTTC.